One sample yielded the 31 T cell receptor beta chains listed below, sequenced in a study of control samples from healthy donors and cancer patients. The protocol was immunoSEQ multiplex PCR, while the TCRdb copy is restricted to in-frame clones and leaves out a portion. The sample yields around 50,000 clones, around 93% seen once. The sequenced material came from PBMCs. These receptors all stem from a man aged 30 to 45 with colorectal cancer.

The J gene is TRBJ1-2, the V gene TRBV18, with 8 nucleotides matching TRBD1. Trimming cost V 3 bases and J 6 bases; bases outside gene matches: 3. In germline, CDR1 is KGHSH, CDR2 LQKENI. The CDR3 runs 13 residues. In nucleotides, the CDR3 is TGTGCCAGCTCACCGACACAGGGGGATGGCTACACCTTC. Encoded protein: CASSPTQGDGYTF.

CDR3 DNA sequence: TGCGCCAGCAGCTTGGAGACTAGCGGGAACAGCGGCACAGATACGCAGTATTTT. It yields the protein CASSLETSGNSGTDTQYF. This sequence joins TRBV5-1 and TRBJ2-3, with 11 bases fitting TRBD2. From germline, CDR1 is SGHRS and CDR2 YFSETQ. Trimming removed 0 bases from V and 1 base from J; junction bases left unmatched: 7. The CDR3 loop spans 18 amino acids.

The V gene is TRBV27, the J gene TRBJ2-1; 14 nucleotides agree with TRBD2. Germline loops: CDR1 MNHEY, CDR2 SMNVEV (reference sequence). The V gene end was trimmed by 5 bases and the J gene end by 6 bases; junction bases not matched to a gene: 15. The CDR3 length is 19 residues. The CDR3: CASSPVGLAGGSRGNEQFF. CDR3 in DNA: TGTGCCAGCAGTCCCGTCGGACTAGCGGGGGGCTCCCGGGGCAATGAGCAGTTCTTC.

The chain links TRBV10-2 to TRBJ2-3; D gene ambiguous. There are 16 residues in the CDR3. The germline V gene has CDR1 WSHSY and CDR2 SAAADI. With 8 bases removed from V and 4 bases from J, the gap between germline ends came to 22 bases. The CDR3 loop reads CASPPIDWEVPDTQYF. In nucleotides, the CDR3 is TGCGCCAGCCCCCCGATCGACTGGGAAGTACCAGATACGCAGTATTTT.

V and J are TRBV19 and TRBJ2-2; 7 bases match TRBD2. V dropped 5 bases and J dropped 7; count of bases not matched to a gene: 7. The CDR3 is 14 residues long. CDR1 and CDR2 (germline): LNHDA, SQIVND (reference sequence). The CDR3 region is CASSPLGGYGELFF. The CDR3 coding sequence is TGTGCCAGTAGTCCTCTGGGGGGGTACGGGGAGCTGTTTTTT.

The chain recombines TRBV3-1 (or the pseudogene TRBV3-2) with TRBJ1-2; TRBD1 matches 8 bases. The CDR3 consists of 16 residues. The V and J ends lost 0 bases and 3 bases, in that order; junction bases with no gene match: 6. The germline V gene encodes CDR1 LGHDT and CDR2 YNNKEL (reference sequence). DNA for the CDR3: TGTGCCAGCAGCCAAGACGCAGGGGGCTTCGACTATGGCTACACCTTC. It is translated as CASSQDAGGFDYGYTF.

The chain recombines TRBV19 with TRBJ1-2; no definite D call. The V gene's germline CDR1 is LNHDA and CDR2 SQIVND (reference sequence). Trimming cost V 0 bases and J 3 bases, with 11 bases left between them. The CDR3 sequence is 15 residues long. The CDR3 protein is CASSIEFGRDYGYTF. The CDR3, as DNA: TGTGCCAGTAGTATAGAATTCGGGCGGGACTATGGCTACACCTTC.

DNA of the CDR3: TGTGCCAGCAGCCCCTGGGGAAACACTGAAGCTTTCTTT. This sequence encodes CASSPWGNTEAFF. V is TRBV5-4 and J is TRBJ1-1, with no clear D. V lost 4 bases to trimming and J lost 2 bases, with 9 bases between them. CDR3 length: 13 residues. Per the germline V gene, CDR1 is SGHNT and CDR2 is YYREEE (reference sequence).

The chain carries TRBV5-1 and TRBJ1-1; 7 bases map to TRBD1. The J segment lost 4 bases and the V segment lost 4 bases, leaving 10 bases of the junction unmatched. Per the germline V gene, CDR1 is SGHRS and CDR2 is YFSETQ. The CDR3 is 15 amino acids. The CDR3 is CASSQRQGPGTEAFF. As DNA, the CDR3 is TGCGCCAGCAGCCAGAGACAGGGCCCCGGCACTGAAGCTTTCTTT.

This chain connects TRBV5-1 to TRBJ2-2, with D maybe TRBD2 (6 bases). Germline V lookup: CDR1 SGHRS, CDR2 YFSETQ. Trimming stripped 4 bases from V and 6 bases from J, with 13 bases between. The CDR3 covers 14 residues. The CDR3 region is CASSDPGGAGELFF. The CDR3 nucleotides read TGCGCCAGCAGCGACCCAGGAGGGGCCGGGGAGCTGTTTTTT.

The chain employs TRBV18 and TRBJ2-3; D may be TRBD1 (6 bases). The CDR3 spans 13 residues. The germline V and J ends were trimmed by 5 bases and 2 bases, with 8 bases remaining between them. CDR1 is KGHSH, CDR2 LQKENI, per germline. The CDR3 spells CASSDRTTDTQYF. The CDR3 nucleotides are TGTGCCAGCTCAGACAGGACCACAGATACGCAGTATTTT.

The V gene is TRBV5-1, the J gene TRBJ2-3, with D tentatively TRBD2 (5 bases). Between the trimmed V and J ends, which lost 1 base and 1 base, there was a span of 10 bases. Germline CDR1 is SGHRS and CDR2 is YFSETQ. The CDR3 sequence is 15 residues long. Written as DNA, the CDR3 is TGCGCCAGCAGCTTGTTACTAGATGGCACAGATACGCAGTATTTT. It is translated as CASSLLLDGTDTQYF.

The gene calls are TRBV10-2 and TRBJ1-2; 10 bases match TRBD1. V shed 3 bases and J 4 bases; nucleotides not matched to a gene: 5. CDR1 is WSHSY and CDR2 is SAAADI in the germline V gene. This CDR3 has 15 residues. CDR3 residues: CASSDPGQGGYGYTF. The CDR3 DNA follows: TGCGCCAGCAGTGACCCCGGACAGGGGGGCTATGGCTACACCTTC.

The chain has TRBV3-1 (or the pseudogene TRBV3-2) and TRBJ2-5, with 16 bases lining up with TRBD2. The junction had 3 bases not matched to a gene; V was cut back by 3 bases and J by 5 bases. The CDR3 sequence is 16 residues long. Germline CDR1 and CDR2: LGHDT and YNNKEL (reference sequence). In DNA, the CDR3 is TGTGCCAGCAGCCATATGGGACTAGCGGGGGGGGAGACCCAGTACTTC. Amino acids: CASSHMGLAGGETQYF.

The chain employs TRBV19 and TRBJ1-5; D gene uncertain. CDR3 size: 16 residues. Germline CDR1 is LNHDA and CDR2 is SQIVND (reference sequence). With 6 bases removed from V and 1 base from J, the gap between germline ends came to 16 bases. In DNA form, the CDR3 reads TGTGCCAGTAGACACACGTTGAGTGGGAGCAATCAGCCCCAGCATTTT. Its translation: CASRHTLSGSNQPQHF.

CDR3 region: CASTSSGGNTIYF. The CDR3 bases are TGTGCCAGTACCTCCTCCGGTGGAAACACCATATATTTT. The chain combines TRBV19 with TRBJ1-3; D call uncertain. The V gene's germline CDR1 is LNHDA and CDR2 SQIVND (reference sequence). This CDR3 region has 13 residues. Trimming removed 7 bases at V and 3 bases at J, with 10 bases between.

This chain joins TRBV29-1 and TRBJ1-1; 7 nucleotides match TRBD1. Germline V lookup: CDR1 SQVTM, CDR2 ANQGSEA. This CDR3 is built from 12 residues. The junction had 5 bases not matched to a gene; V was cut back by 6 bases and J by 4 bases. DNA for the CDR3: TGCAGCGTGCTCGCAGGGGGCACTGAAGCTTTCTTT. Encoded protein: CSVLAGGTEAFF.

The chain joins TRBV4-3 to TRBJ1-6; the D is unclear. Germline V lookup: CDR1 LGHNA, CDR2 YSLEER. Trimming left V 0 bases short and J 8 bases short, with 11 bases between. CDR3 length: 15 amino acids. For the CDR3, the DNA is TGCGCCAGCAGCCAAGAGTCCCAAGTGGATTCACCCCTCCACTTT. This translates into CASSQESQVDSPLHF.

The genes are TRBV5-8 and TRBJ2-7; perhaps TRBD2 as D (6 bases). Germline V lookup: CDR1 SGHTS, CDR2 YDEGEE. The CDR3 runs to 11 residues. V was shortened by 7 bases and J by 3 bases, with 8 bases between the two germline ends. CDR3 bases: TGTGCCAGCGGACTAAACTACGAGCAGTACTTC. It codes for CASGLNYEQYF.

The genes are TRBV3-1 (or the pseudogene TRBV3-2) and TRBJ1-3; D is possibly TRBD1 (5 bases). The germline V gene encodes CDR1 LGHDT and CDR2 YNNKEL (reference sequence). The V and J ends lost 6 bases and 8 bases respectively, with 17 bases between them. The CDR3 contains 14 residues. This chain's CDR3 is CASSLFAGLDTIYF. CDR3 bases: TGTGCCAGCAGTCTGTTTGCAGGGCTTGACACCATATATTTT.

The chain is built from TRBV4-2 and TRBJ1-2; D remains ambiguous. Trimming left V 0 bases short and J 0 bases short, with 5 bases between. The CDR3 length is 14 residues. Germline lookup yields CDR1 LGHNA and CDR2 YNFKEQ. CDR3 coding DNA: TGTGCCAGCAGCCAAGACGTCCCTAACTATGGCTACACCTTC. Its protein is CASSQDVPNYGYTF.

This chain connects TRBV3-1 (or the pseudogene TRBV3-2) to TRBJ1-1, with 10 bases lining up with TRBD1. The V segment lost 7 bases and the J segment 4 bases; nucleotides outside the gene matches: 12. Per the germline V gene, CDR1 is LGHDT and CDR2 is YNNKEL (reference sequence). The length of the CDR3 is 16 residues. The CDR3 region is CASTLSGQGMGTEAFF. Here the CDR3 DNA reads TGTGCCAGCACCCTCTCGGGACAGGGGATGGGCACTGAAGCTTTCTTT.

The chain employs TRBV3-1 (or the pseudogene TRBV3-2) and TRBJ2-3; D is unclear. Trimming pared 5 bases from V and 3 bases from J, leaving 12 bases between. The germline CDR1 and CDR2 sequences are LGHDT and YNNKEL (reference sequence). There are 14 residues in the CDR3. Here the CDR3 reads CASSSQQGTDTQYF. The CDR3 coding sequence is TGTGCCAGCAGCTCACAGCAAGGGACAGATACGCAGTATTTT.

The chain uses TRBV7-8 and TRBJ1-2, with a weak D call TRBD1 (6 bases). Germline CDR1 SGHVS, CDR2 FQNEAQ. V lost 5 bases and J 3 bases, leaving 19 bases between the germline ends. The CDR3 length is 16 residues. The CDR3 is CASSPEWGYRDYGYTF. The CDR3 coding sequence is TGTGCCAGCAGCCCGGAATGGGGCTACAGGGACTATGGCTACACCTTC.

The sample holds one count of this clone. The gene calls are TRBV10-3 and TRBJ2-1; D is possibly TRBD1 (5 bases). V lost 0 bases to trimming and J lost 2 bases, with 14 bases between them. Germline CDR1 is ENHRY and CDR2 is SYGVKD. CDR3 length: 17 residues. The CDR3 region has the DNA TGTGCCATCAGTGAGTCGGGCACCCAGGGCCCCTACAATGAGCAGTTCTTC. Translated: CAISESGTQGPYNEQFF.

The CDR3 spells CASSRDRSSYNEQFF. The DNA of the CDR3 is TGTGCCAGCAGCCGGGACAGGAGCTCCTACAATGAGCAGTTCTTC. The chain uses TRBV6-5 and TRBJ2-1; 8 nucleotides line up with TRBD1. Looked up from germline, CDR1 is MNHEY and CDR2 is SVGAGI. V shed 6 bases, J shed 0 bases, and the junction held 4 bases outside the gene matches. The CDR3 loop spans 15 amino acids.

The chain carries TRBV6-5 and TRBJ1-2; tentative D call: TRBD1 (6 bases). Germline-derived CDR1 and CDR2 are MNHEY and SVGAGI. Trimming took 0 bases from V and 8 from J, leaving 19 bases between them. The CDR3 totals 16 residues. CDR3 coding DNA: TGTGCCAGCAGTTACTCCGGATCACAGGGTGTATACGGCTACACCTTC. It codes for CASSYSGSQGVYGYTF.

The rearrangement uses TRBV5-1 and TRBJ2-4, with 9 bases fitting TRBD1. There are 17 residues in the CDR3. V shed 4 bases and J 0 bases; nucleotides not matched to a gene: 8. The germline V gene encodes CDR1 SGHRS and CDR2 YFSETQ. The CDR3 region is CASSTGQGIIAKNIQYF. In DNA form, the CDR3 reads TGCGCCAGCAGCACGGGACAGGGTATTATAGCCAAAAACATTCAGTACTTC.

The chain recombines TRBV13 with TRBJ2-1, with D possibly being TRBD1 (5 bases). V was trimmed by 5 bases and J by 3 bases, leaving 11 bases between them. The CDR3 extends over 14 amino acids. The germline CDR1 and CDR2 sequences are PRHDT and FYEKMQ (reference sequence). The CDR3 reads CASSPSDSYNEQFF. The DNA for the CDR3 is TGTGCCAGCAGCCCTTCTGACAGCTACAATGAGCAGTTCTTC. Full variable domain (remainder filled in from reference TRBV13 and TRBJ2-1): AAGVIQSPRHLIKEKRETATLKCYPIPRHDTVYWYQQGPGQDPQFLISFYEKMQSDKGSIPDRFSAQQFSDYHSELNMSSLELGDSALYFCASSPSDSYNEQFFGPGTRLTVL.

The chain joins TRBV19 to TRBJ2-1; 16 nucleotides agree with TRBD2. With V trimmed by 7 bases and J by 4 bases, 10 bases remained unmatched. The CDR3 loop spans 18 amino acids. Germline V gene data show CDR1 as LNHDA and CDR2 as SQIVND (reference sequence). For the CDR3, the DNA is TGTGCCAGTACTACGGGACTAGCGGGGGGGCCGGATTACAATGAGCAGTTCTTC. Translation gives CASTTGLAGGPDYNEQFF.

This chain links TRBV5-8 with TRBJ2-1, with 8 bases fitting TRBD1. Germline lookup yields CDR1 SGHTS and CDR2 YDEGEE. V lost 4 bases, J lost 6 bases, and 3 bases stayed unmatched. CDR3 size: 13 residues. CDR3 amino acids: CASSAGTGNEQFF. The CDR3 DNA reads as TGTGCCAGCAGCGCTGGGACAGGCAATGAGCAGTTCTTC. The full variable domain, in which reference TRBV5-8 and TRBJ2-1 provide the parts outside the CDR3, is EAGVTQSPTHLIKTRGQQATLRCSPISGHTSVYWYQQALGLGLQFLLWYDEGEERNRGNFPPRFSGRQFPNYSSELNVNALELEDSALYLCASSAGTGNEQFFGPGTRLTVL.